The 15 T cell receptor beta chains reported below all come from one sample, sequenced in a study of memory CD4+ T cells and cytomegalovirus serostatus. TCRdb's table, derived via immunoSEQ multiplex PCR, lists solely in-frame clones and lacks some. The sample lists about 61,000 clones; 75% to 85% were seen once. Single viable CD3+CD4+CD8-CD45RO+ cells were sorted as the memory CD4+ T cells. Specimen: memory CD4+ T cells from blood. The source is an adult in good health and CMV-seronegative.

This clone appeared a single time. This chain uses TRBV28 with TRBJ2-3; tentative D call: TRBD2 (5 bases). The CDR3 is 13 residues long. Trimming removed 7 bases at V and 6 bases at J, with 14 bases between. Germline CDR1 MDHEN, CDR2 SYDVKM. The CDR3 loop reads CASNFLAGDTQYF. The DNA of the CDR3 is TGTGCCAGCAACTTTCTAGCCGGGGATACGCAGTATTTT.

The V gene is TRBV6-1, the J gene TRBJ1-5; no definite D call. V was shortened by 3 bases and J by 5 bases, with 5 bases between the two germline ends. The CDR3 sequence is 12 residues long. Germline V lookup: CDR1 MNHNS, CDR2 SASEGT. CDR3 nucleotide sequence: TGTGCCAGCAGTGACAGGTATCAGCCCCAGCATTTT. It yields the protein CASSDRYQPQHF.

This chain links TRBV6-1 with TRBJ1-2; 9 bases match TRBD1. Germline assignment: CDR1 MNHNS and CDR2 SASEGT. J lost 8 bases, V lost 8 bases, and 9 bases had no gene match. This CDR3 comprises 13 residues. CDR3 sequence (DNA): TGTGCCAGCCAAACCGGGACAGGGAACGGCTACACCTTC. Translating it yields CASQTGTGNGYTF.

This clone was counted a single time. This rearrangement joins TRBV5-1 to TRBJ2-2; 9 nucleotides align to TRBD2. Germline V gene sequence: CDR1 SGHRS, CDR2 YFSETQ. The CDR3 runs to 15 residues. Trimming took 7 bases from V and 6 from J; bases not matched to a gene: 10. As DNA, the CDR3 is TGCGCCAGCCGGGAGCTTAGCGGGAGTCCCGGGGAGCTGTTTTTT. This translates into CASRELSGSPGELFF.

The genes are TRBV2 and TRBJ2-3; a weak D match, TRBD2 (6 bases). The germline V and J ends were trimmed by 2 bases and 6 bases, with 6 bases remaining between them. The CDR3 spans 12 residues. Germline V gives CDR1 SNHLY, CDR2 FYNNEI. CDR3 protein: CASSELADTQYF. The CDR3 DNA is TGTGCCAGCAGTGAACTAGCGGATACGCAGTATTTT.

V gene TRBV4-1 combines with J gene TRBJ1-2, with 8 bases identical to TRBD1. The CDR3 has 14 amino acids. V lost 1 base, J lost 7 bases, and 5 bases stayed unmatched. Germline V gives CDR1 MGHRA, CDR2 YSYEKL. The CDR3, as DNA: TGCGCCAGCAGCCAAGTACAGGGGGGCTTTGGCTACACCTTC. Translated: CASSQVQGGFGYTF.

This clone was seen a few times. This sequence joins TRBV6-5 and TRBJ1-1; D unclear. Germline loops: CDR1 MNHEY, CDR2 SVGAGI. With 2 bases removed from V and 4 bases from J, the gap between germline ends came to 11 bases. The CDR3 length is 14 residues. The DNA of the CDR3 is TGTGCCAGCAGTTACCTGGGGAGAGGCACTGAAGCTTTCTTT. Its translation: CASSYLGRGTEAFF.

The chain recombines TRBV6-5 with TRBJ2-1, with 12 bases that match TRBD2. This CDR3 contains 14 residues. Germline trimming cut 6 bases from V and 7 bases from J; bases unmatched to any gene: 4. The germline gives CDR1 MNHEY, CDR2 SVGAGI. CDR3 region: CASRSGLAGNEQFF. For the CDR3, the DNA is TGTGCCAGCAGATCCGGACTAGCGGGAAATGAGCAGTTCTTC.

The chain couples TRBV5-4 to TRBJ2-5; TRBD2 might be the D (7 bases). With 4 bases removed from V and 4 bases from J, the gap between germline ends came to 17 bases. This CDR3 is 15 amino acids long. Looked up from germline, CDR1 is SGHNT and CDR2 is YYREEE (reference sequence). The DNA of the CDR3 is TGTGCCAGCAGCACTCCCCTGAGGGGGGGAGAGACCCAGTACTTC. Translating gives CASSTPLRGGETQYF.

In DNA, the CDR3 is TGTGCCAGCAGCTTAGGACAGGCGCAGACCCAGTACTTC. It specifies CASSLGQAQTQYF. The gene calls are TRBV7-2 and TRBJ2-5, with a weak D call TRBD1 (6 bases). Trimming took off 1 base at V and 6 bases at J, with 9 bases between the two ends. CDR1 is SGHTA and CDR2 is FQGNSA in the germline V gene. The CDR3 contains 13 residues.

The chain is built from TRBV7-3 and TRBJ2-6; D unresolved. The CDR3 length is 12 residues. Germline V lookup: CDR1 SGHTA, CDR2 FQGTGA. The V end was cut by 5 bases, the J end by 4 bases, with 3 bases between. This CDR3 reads CASSLGANVLTF. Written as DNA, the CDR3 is TGTGCCAGCAGCCTCGGGGCCAACGTCCTGACTTTC.

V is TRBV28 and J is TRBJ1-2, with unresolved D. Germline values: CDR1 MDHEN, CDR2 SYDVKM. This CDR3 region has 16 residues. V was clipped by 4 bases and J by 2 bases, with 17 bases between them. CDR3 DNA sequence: TGTGCCAGCAGTTCTGTGCTCGAGACCCTGAACTATGGCTACACCTTC. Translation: CASSSVLETLNYGYTF.

The CDR3 sequence: CASSSSLHLEGDERYGYTF. In nucleotides, the CDR3 is TGTGCCAGCAGTTCCTCTCTTCACCTAGAGGGGGATGAGAGATATGGCTACACCTTC. The V call is TRBV28, the J call TRBJ1-2, with D perhaps TRBD1 (6 bases). CDR3 length: 19 amino acids. The V end lost 4 bases, the J end lost 5 bases, and 29 bases lay between the germline ends. Germline loops: CDR1 MDHEN, CDR2 SYDVKM.

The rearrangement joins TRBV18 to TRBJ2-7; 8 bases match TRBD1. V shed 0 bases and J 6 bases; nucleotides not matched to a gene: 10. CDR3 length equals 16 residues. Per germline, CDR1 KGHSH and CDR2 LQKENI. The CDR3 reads CASSPPTGQGVPEQYF. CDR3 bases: TGTGCCAGCTCACCACCCACCGGACAGGGAGTTCCCGAGCAGTACTTC.

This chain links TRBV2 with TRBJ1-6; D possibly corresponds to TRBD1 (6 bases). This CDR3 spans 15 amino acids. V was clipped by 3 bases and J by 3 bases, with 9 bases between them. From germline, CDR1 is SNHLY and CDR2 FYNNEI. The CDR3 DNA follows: TGTGCCAGCAGTGATACAGGGAACTATAATTCACCCCTCCACTTT. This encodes CASSDTGNYNSPLHF.